The T cell receptor (beta chain) under discussion was sequenced for a study of T cells in Graves' hyperthyroidism and ophthalmopathy. The patients, who ranged from 18 to 65 in age, presented with newly diagnosed hyperthyroidism lasting under 2 months. V lost 1 base, J lost 1 base, and 4 bases lay in between. Germline V gene sequence: CDR1 SNHLY, CDR2 FYNNEI. This CDR3 is built from 14 residues. This clonotype came up many times. TCR beta CDR3 sequences were amplified from RNA transcripts. HTBI primers drove first-round RT-PCR of the TCR CDR3. TCRdb independently ran MiXCR on the multiplex PCR reads; one entry per CDR3 protein. The sample yields about 300,000 distinct CDR3 sequences, 12% to 15% seen once.

The sequence was collected from a woman aged 40 to 55 with Graves' hyperthyroidism. Sequencing input: blood. This rearrangement joins TRBV2 to TRBJ2-2; D is uncertain. CDR3 in DNA: TGTGCCAGCAGTGAAGGTGTGAACACCGGGGAGCTGTTTTTT. Encoded protein: CASSEGVNTGELFF.